This T cell receptor (beta chain) was profiled in a study of blood T cells in healthy people across ages. The CDR3 is made up of 15 amino acids. Germline lookup yields CDR1 LGHNA and CDR2 YSLEER. This clonotype has just a few counts. Sample-barcoded 5' priming and a J-beta primer mix drove a second PCR of roughly 7 to 11 cycles. Each CDR3 protein gets one entry after TCRdb re-called the 5' RACE reads with MiXCR. The sample carries some 800,000 distinct CDR3 sequences, around 25% recorded once. The data were also submitted as part of a second study, on T cells of mothers and their children. That publication notes: The output of TCR recombination is shaped by thymic selection similarly in related and unrelated pairs.

The specimen sequenced was blood. The sequence was collected from a boy aged 5-17 years in good health. V is TRBV4-3 and J is TRBJ2-1, with D unresolved. The J call is doubtful: the DNA matches TRBJ2-5 better. CDR3 protein: CASSQGSGPQETQYF. The CDR3 region has the DNA TGCGCCAGCAGCCAAGGGTCTGGACCTCAAGAGACCCAGTACTTC.